This T cell receptor beta chain appears in the sequencing data of a study of vaccination and CD4 T cells after COVID-19. Stated treatment: approximately 9-day PBMC culture with coronavirus spike peptide pools or control peptides (ViraFEST assay). Concerning this clonotype: The antigen remains undetermined.

Scientists ran DNA taken from cultured CD4+ T cells through the Oncomine TCR Beta short-read assay for sequencing. TCRdb re-derived calls from the PCR reads in MiXCR, one entry per CDR3 protein. The sample carries some 14,000 distinct CDR3 sequences, about 35% recorded once. Germline lookup yields CDR1 LNHDA and CDR2 SQIVND (reference sequence). This CDR3 comprises 15 residues. With V trimmed by 5 bases and J by 3 bases, 8 bases remained unmatched. Sample: cultured CD4+ T cells from blood. This receptor was taken from a human donor with COVID-19. This chain connects TRBV19 to TRBJ1-1; 8 bases align to TRBD1. The CDR3 spells CASSASDRGYTEAFF. In DNA, the CDR3 is TGTGCCAGTAGTGCCTCCGACAGGGGTTACACTGAAGCTTTCTTT.